This T cell receptor (beta chain) was captured by sequencing in a study of T cells after yellow fever vaccination. TCRdb re-called the 5' RACE reads through MiXCR, storing one row per CDR3 protein. The repertoire holds a few hundred thousand distinct CDR3 sequences, with 8.7% as singletons. This CDR3 has 18 residues. CDR1 SGHAT and CDR2 FQDESV come from the germline V gene (reference sequence). J gave up 0 bases and V 2 bases, and 6 bases lay outside the gene matches. This TCR derives from a man aged 18-30 years who received the YFV17D yellow fever vaccine. The specimen comprised PBMCs, sampled on the day of the first yellow fever vaccination. The genes are TRBV11-1 and TRBJ2-2, with 10 nucleotides matching TRBD2. This chain's CDR3 is CASSLTVLAGTNTGELFF. CDR3 bases: TGTGCCAGCAGCTTAACCGTACTAGCGGGGACGAACACCGGGGAGCTGTTTTTT.